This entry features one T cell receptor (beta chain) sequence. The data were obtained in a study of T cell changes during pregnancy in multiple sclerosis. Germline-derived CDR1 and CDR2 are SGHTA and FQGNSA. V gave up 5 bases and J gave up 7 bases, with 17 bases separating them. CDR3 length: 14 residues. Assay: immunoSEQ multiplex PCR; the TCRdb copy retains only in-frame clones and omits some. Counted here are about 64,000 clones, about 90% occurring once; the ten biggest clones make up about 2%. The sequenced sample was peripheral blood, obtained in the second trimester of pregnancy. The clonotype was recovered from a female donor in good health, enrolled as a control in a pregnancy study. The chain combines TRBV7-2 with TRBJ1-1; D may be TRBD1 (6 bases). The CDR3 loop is CASSAHRDRSEAFF. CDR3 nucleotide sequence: TGTGCCAGCAGCGCTCACAGGGATCGTAGTGAAGCTTTCTTT.